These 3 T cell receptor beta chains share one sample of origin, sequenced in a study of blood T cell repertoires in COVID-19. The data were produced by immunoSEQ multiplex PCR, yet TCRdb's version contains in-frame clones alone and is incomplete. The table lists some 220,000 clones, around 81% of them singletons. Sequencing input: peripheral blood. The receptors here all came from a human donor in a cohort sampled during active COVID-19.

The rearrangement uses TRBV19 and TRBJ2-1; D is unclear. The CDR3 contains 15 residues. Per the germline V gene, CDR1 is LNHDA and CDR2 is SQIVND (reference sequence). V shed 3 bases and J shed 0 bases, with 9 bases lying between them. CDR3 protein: CASSIQWSSYNEQFF. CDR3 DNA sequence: TGTGCCAGTAGTATCCAGTGGAGCTCCTACAATGAGCAGTTCTTC.

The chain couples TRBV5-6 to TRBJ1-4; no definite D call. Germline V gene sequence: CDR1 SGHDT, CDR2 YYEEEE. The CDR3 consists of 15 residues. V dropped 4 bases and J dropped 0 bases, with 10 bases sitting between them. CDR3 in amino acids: CASSPSSATNEKLFF. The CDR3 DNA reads TGTGCCAGCAGCCCCTCGAGCGCAACTAATGAAAAACTGTTTTTT.

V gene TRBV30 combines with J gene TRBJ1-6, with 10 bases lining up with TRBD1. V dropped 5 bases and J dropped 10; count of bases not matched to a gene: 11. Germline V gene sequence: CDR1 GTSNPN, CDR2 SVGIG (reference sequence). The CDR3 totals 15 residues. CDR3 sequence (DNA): TGTGCCTGGGGACAGGGGGTACAAAAAAGGTCACCCCTCCACTTT. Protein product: CAWGQGVQKRSPLHF.